This T cell receptor (beta chain) comes out of a study of identical twins. Healthy Caucasian individuals made up all the donors. TCRdb re-called the 5' RACE reads through MiXCR, storing one row per CDR3 protein. The sample consists of more than 1.5 million distinct CDR3 sequences, about 32% of them appearing once. Unmatched junction bases numbered 3, after V lost 1 base and J lost 2 bases. The length of the CDR3 is 16 residues. Germline V lookup: CDR1 MNHEY, CDR2 SMNVEV (reference sequence). The chain couples TRBV27 to TRBJ2-5; 11 bases agree with TRBD1. Sequencing input: cord blood. The clonotype originates from a newborn girl in good health. The CDR3 sequence: CASSLWGQGGQETQYF. CDR3 DNA: TGTGCCAGCAGTTTATGGGGACAGGGGGGTCAAGAGACCCAGTACTTC.